This TCR beta chain was recorded in a study of blood T cell repertoires in COVID-19. For the study at large: Sites in the United States, Italy and Spain provided acute and convalescent COVID-19 samples. Sources were T cells, B-cell-depleted T cells, or PBMCs; the material itself was cDNA or gDNA.

The germline V and J ends were trimmed by 6 bases and 8 bases, with 16 bases remaining between them. Germline lookup yields CDR1 SNHLY and CDR2 FYNNEI. The CDR3 contains 13 residues. Original data processing: Reference gene primer amplification in the assay estimated nucleated cell counts. Profiled with immunoSEQ multiplex PCR; TCRdb holds only in-frame clones, not every one. Clone size and V and J calls were adopted from that table, with D and trimming inferred from the DNA. Among a few hundred thousand clones, approximately 88% were seen once, and the ten largest hold 6.9%. Sequencing was done on a sample of peripheral blood. The receptor was isolated from a woman aged 25 to 45 who had recovered from COVID-19. The chain is built from TRBV2 and TRBJ1-2; D gene ambiguous. DNA of the CDR3: TGTGCCAGCAGCACCGATACCTCTGGCGGCTACACCTTC. Amino acids: CASSTDTSGGYTF.